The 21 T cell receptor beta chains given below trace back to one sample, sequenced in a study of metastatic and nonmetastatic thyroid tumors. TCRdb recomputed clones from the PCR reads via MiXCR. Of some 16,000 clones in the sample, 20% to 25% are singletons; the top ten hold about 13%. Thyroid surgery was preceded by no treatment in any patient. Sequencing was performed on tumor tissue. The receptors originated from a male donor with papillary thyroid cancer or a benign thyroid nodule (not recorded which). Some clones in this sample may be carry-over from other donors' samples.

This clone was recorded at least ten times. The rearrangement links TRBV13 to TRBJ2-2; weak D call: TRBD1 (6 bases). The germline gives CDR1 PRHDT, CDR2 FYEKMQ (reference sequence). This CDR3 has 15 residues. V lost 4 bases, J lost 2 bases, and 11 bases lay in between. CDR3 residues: CASSSGHLNTGELFF. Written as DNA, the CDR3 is TGTGCCAGCAGCTCGGGACATCTTAACACCGGGGAGCTGTTTTTT.

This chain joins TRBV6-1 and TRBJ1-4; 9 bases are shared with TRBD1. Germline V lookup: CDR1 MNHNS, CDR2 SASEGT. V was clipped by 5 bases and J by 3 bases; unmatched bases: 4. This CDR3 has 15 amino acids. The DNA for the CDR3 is TGTGCCAGCAGTTTACAGGGGGCGGCTAATGAAAAACTGTTTTTT. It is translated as CASSLQGAANEKLFF.

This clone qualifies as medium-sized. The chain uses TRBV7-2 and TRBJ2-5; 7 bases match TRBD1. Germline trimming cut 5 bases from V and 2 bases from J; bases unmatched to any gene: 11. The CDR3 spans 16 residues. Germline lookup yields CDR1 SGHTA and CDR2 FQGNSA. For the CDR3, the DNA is TGTGCCAGCAGCCCCCGGGACAGCCTACTTCAAGAGACCCAGTACTTC. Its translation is CASSPRDSLLQETQYF.

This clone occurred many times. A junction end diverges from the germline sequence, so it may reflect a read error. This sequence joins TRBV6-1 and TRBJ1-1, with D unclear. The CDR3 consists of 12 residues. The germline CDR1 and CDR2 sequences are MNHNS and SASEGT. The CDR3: CASNREDGVASF. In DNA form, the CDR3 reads TGTGCCAGCAACCGGGAAGACGGAGTTGCTTCCTTT.

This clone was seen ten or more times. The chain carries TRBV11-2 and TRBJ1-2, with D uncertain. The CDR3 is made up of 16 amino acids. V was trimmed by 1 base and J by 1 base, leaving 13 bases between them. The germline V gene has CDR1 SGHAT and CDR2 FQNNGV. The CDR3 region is CASSLGSREYNYGYTF. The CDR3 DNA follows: TGTGCCAGCAGCTTAGGGTCAAGGGAATATAACTATGGCTACACCTTC.

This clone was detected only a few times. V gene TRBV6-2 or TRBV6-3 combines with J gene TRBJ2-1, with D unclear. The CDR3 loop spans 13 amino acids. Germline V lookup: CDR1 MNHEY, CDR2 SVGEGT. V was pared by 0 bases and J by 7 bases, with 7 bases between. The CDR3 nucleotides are TGTGCCAGCAGTTACTCGATAAGGAATGAGCAGTTCTTC. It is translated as CASSYSIRNEQFF.

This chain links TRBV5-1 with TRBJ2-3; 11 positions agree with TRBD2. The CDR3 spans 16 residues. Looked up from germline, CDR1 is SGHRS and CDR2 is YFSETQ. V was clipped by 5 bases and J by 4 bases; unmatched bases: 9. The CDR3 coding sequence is TGCGCCAGCAGTCGTAAGACTAGCGGGACTCCAGATACGCAGTATTTT. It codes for CASSRKTSGTPDTQYF.

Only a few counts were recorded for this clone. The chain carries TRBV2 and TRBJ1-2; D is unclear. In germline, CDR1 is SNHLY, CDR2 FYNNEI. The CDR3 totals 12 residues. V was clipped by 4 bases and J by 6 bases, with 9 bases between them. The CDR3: CASSVRFDGYTF. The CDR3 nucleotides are TGTGCCAGCAGTGTACGGTTCGATGGCTACACCTTC.

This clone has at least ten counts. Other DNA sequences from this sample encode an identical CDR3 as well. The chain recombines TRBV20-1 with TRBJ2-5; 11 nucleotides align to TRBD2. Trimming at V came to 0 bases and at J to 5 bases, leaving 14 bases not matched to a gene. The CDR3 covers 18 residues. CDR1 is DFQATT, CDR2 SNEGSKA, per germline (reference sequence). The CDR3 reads CSARDLARLAGRPETQYF. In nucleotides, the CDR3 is TGCAGTGCTAGAGATCTAGCGCGACTAGCGGGGAGGCCGGAGACCCAGTACTTC.

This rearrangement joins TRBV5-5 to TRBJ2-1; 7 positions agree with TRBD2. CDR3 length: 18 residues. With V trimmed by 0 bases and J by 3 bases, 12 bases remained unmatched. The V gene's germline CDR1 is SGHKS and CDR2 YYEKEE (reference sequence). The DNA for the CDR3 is TGTGCCAGCAGCTTGGGAGGAGGCGGGAGCTTTATCTACAATGAGCAGTTCTTC. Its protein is CASSLGGGGSFIYNEQFF.

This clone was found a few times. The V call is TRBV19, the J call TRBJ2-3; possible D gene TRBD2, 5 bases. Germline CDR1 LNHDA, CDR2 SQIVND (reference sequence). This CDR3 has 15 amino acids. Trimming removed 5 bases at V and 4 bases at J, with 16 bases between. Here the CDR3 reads CASSPHGIASDTQYF. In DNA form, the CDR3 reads TGTGCCAGTAGTCCCCACGGGATTGCCTCAGATACGCAGTATTTT. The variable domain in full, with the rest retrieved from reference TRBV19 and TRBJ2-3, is DGGITQSPKYLFRKEGQNVTLSCEQNLNHDAMYWYRQDPGQGLRLIYYSQIVNDFQKGDIAEGYSVSREKKESFPLTVTSAQKNPTAFYLCASSPHGIASDTQYFGPGTRLTVL.

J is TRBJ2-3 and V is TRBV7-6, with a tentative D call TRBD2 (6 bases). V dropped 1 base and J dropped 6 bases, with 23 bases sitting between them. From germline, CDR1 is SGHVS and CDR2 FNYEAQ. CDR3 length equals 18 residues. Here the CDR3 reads CASSLETRAEAAGDTQYF. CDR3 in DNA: TGTGCCAGCAGCTTAGAGACTAGGGCCGAGGCGGCCGGGGATACGCAGTATTTT.

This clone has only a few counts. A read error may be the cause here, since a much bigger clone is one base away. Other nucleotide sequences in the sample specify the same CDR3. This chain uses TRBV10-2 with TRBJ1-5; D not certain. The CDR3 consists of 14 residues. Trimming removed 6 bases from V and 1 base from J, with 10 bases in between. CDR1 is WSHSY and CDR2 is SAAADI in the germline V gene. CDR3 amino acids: CASSDSDSNQPQHF. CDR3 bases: TGCGCCAGCAGCGACTCGGACAGCAATCAGCCCCAGCATTTT.

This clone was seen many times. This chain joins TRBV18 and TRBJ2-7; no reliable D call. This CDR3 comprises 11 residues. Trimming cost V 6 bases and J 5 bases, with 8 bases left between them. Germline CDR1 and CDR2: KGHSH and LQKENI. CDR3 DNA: TGTGCCAGCTCCACCAGCCACGAGCAGTACTTC. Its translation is CASSTSHEQYF. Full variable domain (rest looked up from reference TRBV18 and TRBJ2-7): NAGVMQNPRHLVRRRGQEARLRCSPMKGHSHVYWYRQLPEEGLKFMVYLQKENIIDESGMPKERFSAEFPKEGPSILRIQQVVRGDSAAYFCASSTSHEQYFGPGTRLTVT.

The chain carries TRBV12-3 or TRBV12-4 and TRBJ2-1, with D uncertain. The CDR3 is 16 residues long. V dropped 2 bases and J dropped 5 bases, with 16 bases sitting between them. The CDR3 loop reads CASSLILDGNNNEQFF. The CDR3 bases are TGTGCCAGCAGTTTAATCCTCGATGGAAATAACAATGAGCAGTTCTTC.

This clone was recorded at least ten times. CDR3 DNA sequence: TGTGCCAGCAGCGTAGCTTATAGGGGAAACACCATATATTTT. Translation gives CASSVAYRGNTIYF. The chain links TRBV9 to TRBJ1-3; D not certain. CDR3 length: 14 residues. Germline V gene sequence: CDR1 SGDLS, CDR2 YYNGEE. V was clipped by 0 bases and J by 4 bases, with 8 bases between them.

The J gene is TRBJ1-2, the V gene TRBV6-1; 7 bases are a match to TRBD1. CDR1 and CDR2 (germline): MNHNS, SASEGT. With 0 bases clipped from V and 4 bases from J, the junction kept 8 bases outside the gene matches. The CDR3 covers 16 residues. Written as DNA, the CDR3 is TGTGCCAGCAGTGAAGCGGGGACAGCGAGCGGCTATGGCTACACCTTC. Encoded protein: CASSEAGTASGYGYTF.

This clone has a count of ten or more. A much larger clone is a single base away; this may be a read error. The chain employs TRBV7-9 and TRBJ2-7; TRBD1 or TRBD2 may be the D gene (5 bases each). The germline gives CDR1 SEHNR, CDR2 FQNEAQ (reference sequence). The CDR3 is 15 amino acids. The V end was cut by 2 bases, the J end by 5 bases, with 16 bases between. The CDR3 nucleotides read TGTGCCAGCAGCTTATACGGGACCGGACGCCACGAGCAGTACTTC. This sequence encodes CASSLYGTGRHEQYF.

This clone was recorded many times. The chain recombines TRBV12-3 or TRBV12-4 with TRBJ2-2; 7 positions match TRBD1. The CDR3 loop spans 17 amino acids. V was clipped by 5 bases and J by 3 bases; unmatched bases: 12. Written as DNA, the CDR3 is TGTGCCAGCAGTGAATATCAAACAGGGGTCCACACCGGGGAGCTGTTTTTT. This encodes CASSEYQTGVHTGELFF.

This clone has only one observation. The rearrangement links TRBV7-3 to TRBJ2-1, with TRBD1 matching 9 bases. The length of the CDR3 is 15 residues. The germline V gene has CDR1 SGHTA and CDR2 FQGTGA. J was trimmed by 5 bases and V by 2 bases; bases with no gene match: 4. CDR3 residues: CASSLRQGVNNEQFF. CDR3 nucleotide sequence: TGTGCCAGCAGCTTACGACAGGGGGTCAACAATGAGCAGTTCTTC.

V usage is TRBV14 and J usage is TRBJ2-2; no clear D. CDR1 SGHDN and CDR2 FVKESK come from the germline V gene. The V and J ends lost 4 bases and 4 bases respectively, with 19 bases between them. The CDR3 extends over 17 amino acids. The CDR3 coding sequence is TGTGCCAGCAGCCCAGTGCCACTACGATCCCGCACCGGGGAGCTGTTTTTT. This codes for CASSPVPLRSRTGELFF.